One sample yielded the 11 T cell receptor beta chains listed below, sequenced in a study of T cell responses to AZD1222 COVID-19 vaccine. This table comes from immunoSEQ multiplex PCR, and its TCRdb copy is limited to in-frame clones, with some not included. The sample has fewer than 150,000 clones; about nine tenths are singletons. Sequenced here: peripheral blood, sampled on day 0 of AZD1222 vaccination. These TCRs come from an adult in good health.

This clone has only a few counts. This chain connects TRBV18 to TRBJ2-1; the D call may be TRBD1 or TRBD2 (5 bases each). The germline gives CDR1 KGHSH, CDR2 LQKENI. Trimming removed 2 bases at V and 5 bases at J, with 16 bases between. The CDR3 has 16 amino acids. The CDR3 DNA reads TGTGCCAGCTCACCAAACGCCCTCGGGACGGACAATGAGCAGTTCTTC. It is translated as CASSPNALGTDNEQFF.

This chain joins TRBV11-2 and TRBJ1-1, with a tentative D call TRBD1 (5 bases). Germline V CDR1 and CDR2: SGHAT, FQNNGV. Trimming shortened V by 1 base and J by 11 bases, and 11 bases separated the two germline ends. This CDR3 is built from 12 residues. CDR3 nucleotides: TGTGCCAGCAGCTTAGGTCAGGGTCGGGCTTTCTTT. Its translation is CASSLGQGRAFF.

This clone turned up a few times. The rearrangement links TRBV7-9 to TRBJ2-2; D ambiguous. The CDR3 is made up of 11 amino acids. Trimming stripped 8 bases from V and 2 bases from J, with 3 bases between. Germline V CDR1 and CDR2: SEHNR, FQNEAQ (reference sequence). CDR3 protein: CASVNTGELFF. CDR3 coding DNA: TGTGCCAGCGTAAACACCGGGGAGCTGTTTTTT.

The chain is built from TRBV23-1 and TRBJ2-1; D gene uncertain. TRBV23-1 is reported as an ORF; its role is uncertain. The CDR3 contains 15 residues. V dropped 0 bases and J dropped 5 bases, with 11 bases sitting between them. The CDR3 bases are TGCGCCAGCAGTCAATCGGTGGCTCGGAACAATGAGCAGTTCTTC. Its protein product is CASSQSVARNNEQFF.

The rearrangement joins TRBV28 to TRBJ2-7, with D tentatively TRBD1 (6 bases). Trimming removed 3 bases at V and 3 bases at J, with 6 bases between. The length of the CDR3 is 12 residues. Looked up from germline, CDR1 is MDHEN and CDR2 is SYDVKM. The CDR3, as DNA: TGTGCCAGCAGTTTCAGGGGCTACGAGCAGTACTTC. Protein: CASSFRGYEQYF. The variable domain in full, completed from reference TRBV28 and TRBJ2-7, reads DVKVTQSSRYLVKRTGEKVFLECVQDMDHENMFWYRQDPGLGLRLIYFSYDVKMKEKGDIPEGYSVSREKKERFSLILESASTNQTSMYLCASSFRGYEQYFGPGTRLTVT.

The genes are TRBV5-4 and TRBJ2-2; D is ambiguous. This CDR3 is 17 amino acids long. CDR1 is SGHNT and CDR2 is YYREEE in the germline V gene (reference sequence). The germline V and J ends were trimmed by 0 bases and 4 bases, with 16 bases remaining between them. The DNA for the CDR3 is TGTGCCAGCAGCTTGGAGTGGGGTAGGGCTTCCACCGGGGAGCTGTTTTTT. This codes for CASSLEWGRASTGELFF.

The chain recombines TRBV10-3 with TRBJ2-7; D is unresolved. Looked up from germline, CDR1 is ENHRY and CDR2 is SYGVKD. The CDR3 extends over 15 amino acids. Trimming stripped 0 bases from V and 1 base from J, with 10 bases between. CDR3 in DNA: TGTGCCATCAGTGAGTCGACGAATAGGTCCTACGAGCAGTACTTC. Its translation: CAISESTNRSYEQYF.

V and J are TRBV5-1 and TRBJ1-3; D is possibly TRBD1 (6 bases). Per the germline V gene, CDR1 is SGHRS and CDR2 is YFSETQ. Trimming left V 0 bases short and J 1 base short, with 11 bases between. CDR3 length equals 16 residues. The DNA of the CDR3 is TGCGCCAGCAGCTTGGCCGGGGGGGCGTCTGGAAACACCATATATTTT. Encoded protein: CASSLAGGASGNTIYF. The full variable domain, with the rest looked up from reference TRBV5-1 and TRBJ1-3, is KAGVTQTPRYLIKTRGQQVTLSCSPISGHRSVSWYQQTPGQGLQFLFEYFSETQRNKGNFPGRFSGRQFSNSRSEMNVSTLELGDSALYLCASSLAGGASGNTIYFGEGSWLTVV.

The V call is TRBV28, the J call TRBJ1-1; D remains ambiguous. The CDR3 is made up of 15 amino acids. Looked up from germline, CDR1 is MDHEN and CDR2 is SYDVKM. V lost 4 bases and J lost 0, with 12 bases in between. CDR3 sequence: CASSSHSFLNTEAFF. In DNA, the CDR3 is TGTGCCAGCAGTTCCCACAGCTTTTTGAACACTGAAGCTTTCTTT.

The CDR3, as DNA: TGTGCCAGCAGCTTAGCGGCACCAGCGGGTTATGGCTACACCTTC. It codes for CASSLAAPAGYGYTF. The rearrangement links TRBV7-2 to TRBJ1-2, with no clear D. Germline assignment: CDR1 SGHTA and CDR2 FQGNSA. CDR3 size: 15 residues. Trimming removed 0 bases from V and 5 bases from J, with 13 bases in between.

V gene TRBV28 combines with J gene TRBJ2-7, with TRBD2 matching 8 bases. The CDR3 consists of 14 residues. The trim removed 7 bases at V and 7 bases at J, leaving 12 bases unmatched. Germline CDR1 and CDR2: MDHEN and SYDVKM. CDR3 protein: CASTPPGGAGEQYF. The DNA of the CDR3 is TGTGCCAGCACCCCCCCGGGGGGGGCGGGGGAGCAGTACTTC.